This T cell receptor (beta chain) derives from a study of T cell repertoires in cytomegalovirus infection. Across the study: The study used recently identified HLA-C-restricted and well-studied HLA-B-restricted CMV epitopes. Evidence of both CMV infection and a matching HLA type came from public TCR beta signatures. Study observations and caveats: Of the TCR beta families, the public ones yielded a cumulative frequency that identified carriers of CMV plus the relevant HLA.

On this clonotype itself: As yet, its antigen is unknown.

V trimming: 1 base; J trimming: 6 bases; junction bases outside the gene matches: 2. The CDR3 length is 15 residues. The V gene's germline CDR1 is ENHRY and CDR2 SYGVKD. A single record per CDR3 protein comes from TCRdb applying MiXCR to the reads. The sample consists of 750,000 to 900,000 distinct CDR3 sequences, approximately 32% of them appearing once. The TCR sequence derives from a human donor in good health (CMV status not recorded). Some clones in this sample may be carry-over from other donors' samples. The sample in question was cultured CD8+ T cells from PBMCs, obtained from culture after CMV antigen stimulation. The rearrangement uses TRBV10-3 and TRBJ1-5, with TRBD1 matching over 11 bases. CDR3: CAISEFGQGAQPQHF. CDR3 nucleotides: TGTGCCATCAGTGAGTTTGGACAGGGGGCTCAGCCCCAGCATTTT.